One T cell receptor (beta chain) is described in this entry. The data derive from a study of CD8+ T cells in alopecia areata. Extraction of RNA preceded its reverse transcription into cDNA, which served as the sequencing template. TCRdb's copy holds only in-frame clones and misses some; the assay was immunoSEQ multiplex PCR. The sample carries about 250,000 clones, roughly 63% recorded once. Germline V lookup: CDR1 SGHNT, CDR2 YYREEE (reference sequence). J gave up 2 bases and V 3 bases, and 6 bases lay outside the gene matches. CDR3 length: 16 amino acids. Described treatment: oral pan-JAK inhibitor, 5-10 mg twice daily.

This clonotype was obtained from a human donor with alopecia areata. This chain uses TRBV5-4 with TRBJ2-5; 11 bases are a match to TRBD2. The sequencing here drew on CD4+ T cells sorted from blood, taken around week 53, from a patient treated with tofacitinib. For the CDR3, the DNA is TGTGCCAGCAGCTGGCCCGGGACTAGCGGTCAAGAGACCCAGTACTTC. Protein product: CASSWPGTSGQETQYF. The full variable domain, rest sourced from reference TRBV5-4 and TRBJ2-5, is ETGVTQSPTHLIKTRGQQVTLRCSSQSGHNTVSWYQQALGQGPQFIFQYYREEENGRGNFPPRFSGLQFPNYSSELNVNALELDDSALYLCASSWPGTSGQETQYFGPGTRLLVL.